Described below is a single T cell receptor (beta chain) sequence and its context. The length of the CDR3 is 13 residues. Trimming removed 4 bases from V and 2 bases from J, with 8 bases in between. The germline CDR1 and CDR2 sequences are MNHEY and SVGAGI. The sample originates from a study of blood T cell repertoires in COVID-19. Looking at the study overall: COVID-19 samples, acute and convalescent, were from the United States, Italy and Spain. From T cells, B-cell-depleted T cells, or PBMCs came the material, which was cDNA or gDNA.

As processed by the authors: Reference gene primer amplification yielded estimated nucleated cell counts. The method was immunoSEQ multiplex PCR; TCRdb's version includes in-frame clones alone and lacks a portion of them. The V and J calls and clone size come from that table; D and trimming were worked out from the DNA. The sample has some 290,000 clones, approximately 86% seen once; the top ten hold 2.2%. This TCR derives from a woman in her forties or fifties who had recovered from COVID-19. Sequencing used peripheral blood. The V and J genes are TRBV6-5 and TRBJ1-1, with D maybe TRBD1 (5 bases). The DNA of the CDR3 is TGTGCCAGCAGTTTGGACACTAACACTGAAGCTTTCTTT. It encodes CASSLDTNTEAFF.